A selection of T cell receptor beta chains follows, all from one sample in a study of shared clonotypes between healthy human individuals. Generated by immunoSEQ multiplex PCR, the TCRdb table keeps only in-frame clones and is missing some. The data contain over 850,000 clones, approximately 80% of them seen just once; the ten biggest clones take up about 0.52%. The sequenced sample consisted of memory CD4+ T cells from PBMCs. The origin of the receptors is a man younger than 35 in good health. Some clones in this sample may be carry-over from other donors' samples. The CDR3 runs from the conserved cysteine through the conserved F or W. Fields, in order: clone size, V gene, J gene, D gene, CDR3 protein, CDR3 DNA. The D gene is left open where the match is weak. Not every row has a clone size; where given, it reads once, few, many or a size class.

clone_size: -; v_call: TRBV5-6; j_call: TRBJ1-2; d_call: -; cdr3_aa: CASSLSWGAFGYTF; cdr3_nt: TGTGCCAGCAGCTTGTCTTGGGGGGCTTTTGGCTACACCTTC
clone_size: -; v_call: TRBV7-8; j_call: TRBJ1-2; d_call: -; cdr3_aa: CASSLSPRGGTNYGYTF; cdr3_nt: TGTGCCAGCAGCTTATCCCCTCGGGGGGGAACTAACTATGGCTACACCTTC
clone_size: once; v_call: TRBV29-1; j_call: TRBJ2-7; d_call: -; cdr3_aa: CSARKGGGITYEQYF; cdr3_nt: TGCAGCGCCCGGAAGGGGGGAGGAATAACCTACGAGCAGTACTTC
clone_size: once; v_call: TRBV9; j_call: TRBJ2-7; d_call: -; cdr3_aa: CASSVEQAFSYEQYF; cdr3_nt: TGTGCCAGCAGCGTAGAGCAGGCCTTCTCCTACGAGCAGTACTTC
clone_size: -; v_call: TRBV29-1; j_call: TRBJ2-1; d_call: TRBD2; cdr3_aa: CTVGLAGVEQFF; cdr3_nt: TGCACGGTGGGCCTAGCGGGAGTAGAGCAGTTCTTC
clone_size: -; v_call: TRBV29-1; j_call: TRBJ1-1; d_call: TRBD1; cdr3_aa: CSAATGGTEAFF; cdr3_nt: TGCAGCGCAGCGACAGGGGGCACTGAAGCTTTCTTT
clone_size: few; v_call: TRBV7-6; j_call: TRBJ2-5; d_call: TRBD1; cdr3_aa: CASSLTAGQEETQYF; cdr3_nt: TGTGCCAGCAGCTTAACGGCCGGACAGGAAGAGACCCAGTACTTC
clone_size: -; v_call: TRBV15; j_call: TRBJ2-1; d_call: TRBD2; cdr3_aa: CATSEGGLAGLNNEQFF; cdr3_nt: TGTGCCACCAGCGAGGGGGGACTAGCGGGGCTAAACAATGAGCAGTTCTTC
clone_size: -; v_call: TRBV27; j_call: TRBJ2-7; d_call: -; cdr3_aa: CASSLKADYEQYF; cdr3_nt: TGTGCCAGCAGTTTGAAAGCGGACTACGAGCAGTACTTC
clone_size: -; v_call: TRBV5-1; j_call: TRBJ2-1; d_call: TRBD1; cdr3_aa: CASSGQGAENNEQFF; cdr3_nt: TGCGCCAGCAGCGGACAGGGGGCGGAGAACAATGAGCAGTTCTTC
clone_size: once; v_call: TRBV25-1; j_call: TRBJ2-7; d_call: TRBD1; cdr3_aa: CASTLMGTDEQYF; cdr3_nt: TGTGCCAGCACCCTAATGGGGACAGACGAGCAGTACTTC
clone_size: -; v_call: TRBV21-1; j_call: TRBJ1-1; d_call: -; cdr3_aa: CASSGPWGNTEAFF; cdr3_nt: TGTGCCAGCAGCGGACCCTGGGGGAACACTGAAGCTTTCTTT
clone_size: -; v_call: TRBV7-9; j_call: TRBJ1-2; d_call: TRBD1; cdr3_aa: CASSSGQGHGYTF; cdr3_nt: TGTGCCAGCAGCTCAGGACAGGGCCATGGCTACACCTTC
clone_size: -; v_call: TRBV5-4; j_call: TRBJ2-7; d_call: TRBD2; cdr3_aa: CASSFKVLAGGDEQYF; cdr3_nt: TGTGCCAGCAGCTTTAAGGTCCTAGCGGGAGGGGACGAGCAGTACTTC
clone_size: -; v_call: TRBV19; j_call: TRBJ2-1; d_call: -; cdr3_aa: CASRMIGSSSYNEQFF; cdr3_nt: TGTGCCAGTAGGATGATCGGCTCGAGCTCCTACAATGAGCAGTTCTTC
clone_size: many; v_call: TRBV18; j_call: TRBJ2-7; d_call: TRBD1; cdr3_aa: CASSPLGQGAAYEQYF; cdr3_nt: TGTGCCAGCTCACCACTGGGGCAGGGGGCAGCCTACGAGCAGTACTTC
clone_size: -; v_call: TRBV4-2; j_call: TRBJ2-1; d_call: TRBD2; cdr3_aa: CASSHPSSSGSGNEQFF; cdr3_nt: TGTGCCAGCAGCCACCCTTCTTCTAGCGGGAGTGGCAATGAGCAGTTCTTC
clone_size: -; v_call: TRBV5-4; j_call: TRBJ2-1; d_call: TRBD1; cdr3_aa: CASSPKPHRGLYNEQFF; cdr3_nt: TGTGCCAGCAGCCCGAAGCCACACAGGGGCCTATACAATGAGCAGTTCTTC
clone_size: -; v_call: TRBV18; j_call: TRBJ1-2; d_call: TRBD1; cdr3_aa: CASSPFTGGTNYGYTF; cdr3_nt: TGTGCCAGCTCACCTTTCACAGGGGGCACAAACTATGGCTACACCTTC
clone_size: -; v_call: TRBV15; j_call: TRBJ2-4; d_call: TRBD2; cdr3_aa: CATSRVGGRANEAKNIQYF; cdr3_nt: TGTGCCACCAGCAGAGTGGGCGGGAGGGCTAATGAAGCCAAAAACATTCAGTACTTC
clone_size: -; v_call: TRBV28; j_call: TRBJ2-5; d_call: TRBD2; cdr3_aa: CASSFGGGYQETQYF; cdr3_nt: TGTGCCAGCAGTTTCGGCGGGGGGTATCAAGAGACCCAGTACTTC
clone_size: few; v_call: TRBV5-1; j_call: TRBJ2-7; d_call: -; cdr3_aa: CASRTTAYQGQSNF; cdr3_nt: TGCGCCAGCAGAACCACAGCTTATCAGGGTCAGTCAAACTTC
clone_size: -; v_call: TRBV5-1; j_call: TRBJ1-2; d_call: TRBD1; cdr3_aa: CASSTETGSGGYTF; cdr3_nt: TGCGCCAGCAGCACGGAGACAGGGTCAGGAGGCTACACCTTC
clone_size: -; v_call: TRBV5-6; j_call: TRBJ2-3; d_call: TRBD2; cdr3_aa: CASSGGTTRSTDTQYF; cdr3_nt: TGTGCCAGCAGCGGAGGGACTACCCGTAGCACAGATACGCAGTATTTT
clone_size: -; v_call: TRBV6-1; j_call: TRBJ1-6; d_call: -; cdr3_aa: CASSEPERSPLHF; cdr3_nt: TGTGCCAGCAGTGAACCCGAGCGATCACCCCTCCACTTT
clone_size: -; v_call: TRBV27; j_call: TRBJ2-7; d_call: -; cdr3_aa: CASSFGAEQYF; cdr3_nt: TGTGCCAGCAGCTTCGGAGCCGAGCAGTACTTC
clone_size: -; v_call: TRBV5-6; j_call: TRBJ2-1; d_call: -; cdr3_aa: CASRVGTGDNYNEQFF; cdr3_nt: TGTGCCAGCCGCGTAGGGACTGGGGATAATTACAATGAGCAGTTCTTC
clone_size: -; v_call: TRBV7-2; j_call: TRBJ1-2; d_call: TRBD1; cdr3_aa: CASSPGQGPAGYTF; cdr3_nt: TGTGCCAGCAGCCCAGGACAGGGCCCAGCGGGCTACACCTTC
clone_size: -; v_call: TRBV6-5; j_call: TRBJ2-3; d_call: -; cdr3_aa: CASRTYTDTQYF; cdr3_nt: TGTGCCAGCAGAACTTACACAGATACGCAGTATTTT
clone_size: -; v_call: TRBV6-6; j_call: TRBJ2-1; d_call: TRBD1; cdr3_aa: CASSYADREQFF; cdr3_nt: TGTGCCAGCAGTTACGCGGACAGGGAGCAGTTCTTC
clone_size: once; v_call: TRBV9; j_call: TRBJ2-1; d_call: -; cdr3_aa: CASSFENRDEQFF; cdr3_nt: TGTGCCAGCAGCTTCGAAAATAGGGATGAGCAGTTCTTC
clone_size: -; v_call: TRBV29-1; j_call: TRBJ2-1; d_call: -; cdr3_aa: CSVSVFNNEQFF; cdr3_nt: TGCAGCGTTTCGGTTTTTAACAATGAGCAGTTCTTC
clone_size: -; v_call: TRBV28; j_call: TRBJ2-3; d_call: -; cdr3_aa: CASSPGTRGDTQYF; cdr3_nt: TGTGCCAGCAGCCCCGGGACCCGCGGGGATACGCAGTATTTT
clone_size: -; v_call: TRBV9; j_call: TRBJ1-5; d_call: -; cdr3_aa: CASSPWAGGRQPQHF; cdr3_nt: TGTGCCAGCAGCCCCTGGGCGGGGGGCCGGCAGCCCCAGCATTTT
clone_size: many; v_call: TRBV11-2; j_call: TRBJ2-5; d_call: TRBD2; cdr3_aa: CASSLVGSGMDQETQYF; cdr3_nt: TGTGCCAGCAGCTTAGTCGGAAGCGGGATGGACCAAGAGACCCAGTACTTC
clone_size: -; v_call: TRBV5-6; j_call: TRBJ2-3; d_call: -; cdr3_aa: CASSLRDGDTQYF; cdr3_nt: TGTGCCAGCAGCTTGCGGGATGGAGATACGCAGTATTTT
clone_size: -; v_call: TRBV18; j_call: TRBJ1-3; d_call: -; cdr3_aa: CASSPPGSGPGNTIYF; cdr3_nt: TGTGCCAGCTCACCCCCGGGGTCAGGCCCTGGAAACACCATATATTTT
clone_size: -; v_call: TRBV5-1; j_call: TRBJ2-1; d_call: TRBD2; cdr3_aa: CASSLVAGSAYNEQFF; cdr3_nt: TGCGCCAGCAGCTTGGTAGCGGGGTCTGCCTACAATGAGCAGTTCTTC
clone_size: -; v_call: TRBV10-1; j_call: TRBJ1-5; d_call: -; cdr3_aa: CASSESPQGQIYEGQPQHF; cdr3_nt: TGCGCCAGCAGTGAGTCCCCACAGGGCCAAATTTACGAAGGTCAGCCCCAGCATTTT
clone_size: -; v_call: TRBV5-5; j_call: TRBJ1-1; d_call: -; cdr3_aa: CASSLGPHELNTEAFF; cdr3_nt: TGTGCCAGCAGCTTGGGCCCCCATGAGTTGAACACTGAAGCTTTCTTT
clone_size: few; v_call: TRBV28; j_call: TRBJ1-2; d_call: TRBD1; cdr3_aa: CASSSPGTGLPYGYTF; cdr3_nt: TGTGCCAGCAGTTCCCCCGGGACAGGCTTACCCTATGGCTACACCTTC
clone_size: -; v_call: TRBV11-3; j_call: TRBJ2-1; d_call: TRBD1; cdr3_aa: CASSPGGQNEQFF; cdr3_nt: TGTGCCAGCAGCCCAGGGGGCCAGAATGAGCAGTTCTTC
clone_size: -; v_call: TRBV28; j_call: TRBJ2-7; d_call: TRBD2; cdr3_aa: CASTSGGTNSYEQYF; cdr3_nt: TGTGCCAGCACCTCGGGGGGGACAAACTCCTACGAGCAGTACTTC
clone_size: -; v_call: TRBV9; j_call: TRBJ2-7; d_call: -; cdr3_aa: CASSVSGTGSDEQYF; cdr3_nt: TGTGCCAGCAGCGTGAGCGGGACAGGTAGTGACGAGCAGTACTTC
clone_size: -; v_call: TRBV29-1; j_call: TRBJ2-3; d_call: -; cdr3_aa: CSVEGGRGADTQYF; cdr3_nt: TGCAGCGTTGAAGGCGGTAGAGGGGCAGATACGCAGTATTTT
clone_size: -; v_call: TRBV30; j_call: TRBJ2-7; d_call: TRBD1; cdr3_aa: CAWSVVQGPYEQYF; cdr3_nt: TGTGCCTGGAGTGTAGTACAGGGGCCCTACGAGCAGTACTTC
clone_size: -; v_call: TRBV7-2; j_call: TRBJ2-7; d_call: -; cdr3_aa: CASSLGTREQYF; cdr3_nt: TGTGCCAGCAGCTTAGGGACGCGTGAGCAGTACTTC
clone_size: -; v_call: TRBV5-1; j_call: TRBJ2-1; d_call: TRBD2; cdr3_aa: CASSLGLAGRADEQFF; cdr3_nt: TGCGCCAGCAGCCTGGGACTAGCGGGACGAGCTGATGAGCAGTTCTTC
clone_size: -; v_call: TRBV19; j_call: TRBJ2-1; d_call: TRBD1; cdr3_aa: CASSIAGTGGSYNEQFF; cdr3_nt: TGTGCCAGTAGTATAGCCGGGACAGGGGGGTCCTACAATGAGCAGTTCTTC
clone_size: -; v_call: TRBV28; j_call: TRBJ2-2; d_call: -; cdr3_aa: CASSIPPGELFF; cdr3_nt: TGTGCCAGCAGTATCCCCCCCGGGGAGCTGTTTTTT
clone_size: -; v_call: TRBV28; j_call: TRBJ1-5; d_call: -; cdr3_aa: CASRIRGNQPQHF; cdr3_nt: TGTGCCAGCAGGATAAGGGGCAATCAGCCCCAGCATTTT
clone_size: -; v_call: TRBV6-6; j_call: TRBJ1-1; d_call: -; cdr3_aa: CASSPYNSEAFF; cdr3_nt: TGTGCCAGCAGTCCCTACAATTCCGAAGCTTTCTTT
clone_size: -; v_call: TRBV29-1; j_call: TRBJ2-5; d_call: TRBD2; cdr3_aa: CSVGASGETQYF; cdr3_nt: TGCAGCGTTGGGGCTAGCGGGGAGACCCAGTACTTC
clone_size: -; v_call: TRBV30; j_call: TRBJ2-1; d_call: -; cdr3_aa: CAWETESSYNEQFF; cdr3_nt: TGTGCCTGGGAAACAGAAAGCTCCTACAATGAGCAGTTCTTC
clone_size: -; v_call: TRBV19; j_call: TRBJ1-4; d_call: TRBD1; cdr3_aa: CASSTQQGSPNPARAKLFF; cdr3_nt: TGTGCCAGTAGTACTCAACAGGGGAGCCCCAATCCTGCGAGGGCAAAACTGTTTTTT
clone_size: -; v_call: TRBV9; j_call: TRBJ2-3; d_call: -; cdr3_aa: CASSVEDAGAGTQYF; cdr3_nt: TGTGCCAGCAGCGTAGAAGATGCGGGGGCAGGTACGCAGTATTTT